This T cell receptor beta chain was recovered during a study of cytomegalovirus exposure and HLA in healthy donors. Overall study findings and caveats: Near-uniform donor sequencing depth was presumed by presence/absence analyses.

Primers included in the PCR were 60 Vbeta and 13 Jbeta primers. The data were produced by immunoSEQ multiplex PCR, yet TCRdb's version contains in-frame clones alone and is incomplete. This repertoire shows 200,000 to 250,000 clones, approximately 87% found once; its top ten account for over 1%. The table lists this clone with a few counts. The antigen is unknown. CDR3 length: 16 residues. Germline assignment: CDR1 LNHDA and CDR2 SQIVND (reference sequence). The V gene lost 5 bases and the J gene lost 3 bases, with 19 bases spanning the gap. The clonotype originates from a human donor in good health. The material sequenced was PBMCs. The chain links TRBV19 to TRBJ1-2; D call uncertain. CDR3 residues: CASSVPGGSPDYGYTF. The CDR3 DNA is TGTGCCAGTAGTGTACCTGGCGGCAGCCCCGACTATGGCTACACCTTC.